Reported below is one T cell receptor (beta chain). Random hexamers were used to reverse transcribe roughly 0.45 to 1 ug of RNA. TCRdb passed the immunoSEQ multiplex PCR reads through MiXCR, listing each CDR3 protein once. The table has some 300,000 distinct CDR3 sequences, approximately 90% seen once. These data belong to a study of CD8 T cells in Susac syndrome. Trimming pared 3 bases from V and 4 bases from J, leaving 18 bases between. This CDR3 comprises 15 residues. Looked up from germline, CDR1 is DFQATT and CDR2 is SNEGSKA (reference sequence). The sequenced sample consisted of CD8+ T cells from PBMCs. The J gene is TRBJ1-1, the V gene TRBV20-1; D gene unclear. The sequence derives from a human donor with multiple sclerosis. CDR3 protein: CSARSLLEMGTEAFF. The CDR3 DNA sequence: TGCAGTGCTAGGTCCCTTTTGGAAATGGGCACTGAAGCTTTCTTT.